The following is a TCR beta chain sequence with its context. The data belong to a study of blood T cell repertoires in COVID-19. Study-wide context: There were acute and convalescent COVID-19 samples, and they came from the United States, Italy and Spain.

The assay was immunoSEQ multiplex PCR, and TCRdb's table has in-frame clones only and misses some. The table includes 150,000 to 200,000 clones, 86% detected once. Sequencing input: peripheral blood. This sequence was found in a woman at least 80 years old in a cohort sampled during active or convalescent COVID-19.

The chain's CDR3 is CASRTGTGETGELFF. CDR3 DNA sequence: TGCGCCAGCAGGACCGGGACAGGGGAAACCGGGGAGCTGTTTTTT. The chain is built from TRBV5-1 and TRBJ2-2; 10 bases match TRBD1. Germline lookup yields CDR1 SGHRS and CDR2 YFSETQ. The J segment lost 5 bases and the V segment lost 5 bases, leaving 6 bases of the junction unmatched. The CDR3 is 15 amino acids.